The clone carrying this T cell receptor (beta chain) was seen a single time. V was trimmed by 4 bases and J by 6 bases, leaving 6 bases between them. The CDR3 sequence is 11 residues long. Per the germline V gene, CDR1 is SGHRS and CDR2 is YFSETQ. The entry originates in a study of blood T cell repertoires in COVID-19. Study-wide background: The samples span acute and convalescent COVID-19 from the United States, Italy and Spain. Nucleic acid was either cDNA or gDNA, and it came from T cells, B-cell-depleted T cells, or PBMCs.

In the authors' methods: Amplification of reference gene primers provided the estimated nucleated cell counts. Using immunoSEQ multiplex PCR, the repertoire was profiled, and TCRdb retains in-frame clones only, with some absent. V and J calls plus clone size are reproduced from that table; the DNA served to infer D and trimming. The sample has roughly 170,000 clones, 88% seen once. This clonotype originated in a man aged 60 to 75 with acute or convalescent COVID-19. The sequencing input was peripheral blood. The V call is TRBV5-1, the J call TRBJ2-3; D not resolved. CDR3 sequence: CASSQLDTQYF. For the CDR3, the DNA is TGCGCCAGCAGCCAACTCGATACGCAGTATTTT.